This TCR beta chain was captured by sequencing in a study of T cells after yellow fever vaccination. Study-level background: Those fractions that held only low numbers of cells were prepared using the SMART-Seq v4 Ultra Low Input RNA kit.

There are a few counts of this clonotype. Antigen unknown. TCRdb itself ran the 5' RACE reads through MiXCR, one entry per CDR3 protein. Of about 510,000 distinct CDR3 sequences listed, 20% to 25% are singletons. This CDR3 contains 13 residues. In germline, CDR1 is SQVTM, CDR2 ANQGSEA. J gave up 3 bases and V 6 bases, and 2 bases lay outside the gene matches. Study-level points and caveats: Post-booster reappearance was seen for most primary-vaccination clones (96% CD4, around 90% CD8). The presence of abundant clonotypes contaminating from the bulk population was possible in FACS-sorted repertoires. Although most clonotypes did not, a small share appeared in both CD4 and CD8 compartments.

Sequenced here: PBMCs, sampled approximately 20 days after the first yellow fever vaccination. The chain has TRBV29-1 and TRBJ2-1; TRBD2 matches at 10 bases. The receptor comes from a man younger than 30 who received the YFV17D yellow fever vaccine. The CDR3 sequence is CSVGTSDYNEQFF. DNA of the CDR3: TGCAGCGTAGGGACTAGCGACTACAATGAGCAGTTCTTC.